A single sample is the source of the 14 T cell receptor beta chains below, sequenced in a study of blood T cell repertoires in COVID-19. This table comes from immunoSEQ multiplex PCR, and its TCRdb copy is limited to in-frame clones, with some not included. The table records fewer than 350,000 clones, approximately 89% of them present only once. The sample comprised PBMCs or T cells enriched from blood (not recorded which). The source of these receptors is a middle-aged woman who had recovered from COVID-19.

This clone was detected once. The chain recombines TRBV5-1 with TRBJ1-2; 10 bases line up with TRBD1. CDR3 length: 14 amino acids. V gave up 4 bases and J gave up 9 bases; unmatched junction bases: 9. CDR1 and CDR2 (germline): SGHRS, YFSETQ. The CDR3 here is CASSLVGTGVSYTF. In nucleotides, the CDR3 is TGCGCCAGCAGCCTGGTCGGGACAGGGGTAAGCTACACCTTC.

This chain links TRBV30 with TRBJ2-5; TRBD1 matches 7 bases. V lost 0 bases, J lost 2 bases, and 3 bases stayed unmatched. The CDR3 sequence is 14 residues long. In germline, CDR1 is GTSNPN, CDR2 SVGIG (reference sequence). CDR3 protein: CAWSVLTGQETQYF. Written as DNA, the CDR3 is TGTGCCTGGAGTGTATTGACAGGGCAAGAGACCCAGTACTTC.

The chain employs TRBV5-1 and TRBJ1-2; 10 nucleotides align to TRBD1. V was pared by 4 bases and J by 7 bases, with 10 bases of the junction left unmatched. Germline V gene sequence: CDR1 SGHRS, CDR2 YFSETQ. CDR3 size: 15 residues. The CDR3 reads CASSTAGQGLSGYTF. CDR3 sequence (DNA): TGCGCCAGCAGCACGGCGGGACAGGGGTTGTCTGGCTACACCTTC.

This sequence joins TRBV7-8 and TRBJ1-6; 9 nucleotides match TRBD1. The CDR3 spans 17 residues. After removal of 1 base from V and 3 bases from J, the junction contained 4 bases not matched to a gene. Germline lookup yields CDR1 SGHVS and CDR2 FQNEAQ. The CDR3 region is CASSLVGQGLYNSPLHF. The CDR3 coding sequence is TGTGCCAGCAGCTTAGTGGGACAGGGCCTCTATAATTCACCCCTCCACTTT.

This clone was found a few times. V is TRBV11-3 and J is TRBJ1-1, with D possibly being TRBD1 (6 bases). The CDR3 is made up of 14 amino acids. Germline-derived CDR1 and CDR2 are SGHNT and YENEEA. V dropped 6 bases and J dropped 0 bases, with 11 bases sitting between them. The CDR3 region has the DNA TGTGCCAGCAGTCAGGACAGCTTGAACACTGAAGCTTTCTTT. Residues: CASSQDSLNTEAFF.

The genes are TRBV7-8 and TRBJ2-7, with 14 bases lining up with TRBD2. The CDR3 covers 16 residues. V lost 7 bases, J lost 2 bases, and 7 bases stayed unmatched. Germline values: CDR1 SGHVS, CDR2 FQNEAQ. The chain's CDR3 is CASTPPGLAGAYEQYF. CDR3 nucleotide sequence: TGTGCCAGCACCCCACCGGGACTAGCGGGGGCCTACGAGCAGTACTTC. Variable domain in full (rest from reference TRBV7-8 and TRBJ2-7): GAGVSQSPRYKVAKRGQDVALRCDPISGHVSLFWYQQALGQGPEFLTYFQNEAQLDKSGLPSDRFFAERPEGSVSTLKIQRTQQEDSAVYLCASTPPGLAGAYEQYFGPGTRLTVT.

This clone was seen more than once but under ten times. This chain links TRBV11-2 with TRBJ1-4; D gene uncertain. Germline V CDR1 and CDR2: SGHAT, FQNNGV. Trimming stripped 0 bases from V and 8 bases from J, with 13 bases between. CDR3 length: 15 amino acids. The CDR3 nucleotides read TGTGCCAGCAGCTTAGACCCAGGAGCGGAGGAAAAACTGTTTTTT. Protein sequence: CASSLDPGAEEKLFF.

This chain joins TRBV19 and TRBJ1-1, with TRBD1 matching over 7 bases. Trimming at V came to 5 bases and at J to 1 base, leaving 10 bases not matched to a gene. Germline V lookup: CDR1 LNHDA, CDR2 SQIVND (reference sequence). The CDR3 covers 16 residues. CDR3 nucleotides: TGTGCCAGTAGTGCACCCTGGACAGGCAGGAACACTGAAGCTTTCTTT. Residues: CASSAPWTGRNTEAFF.

V is TRBV10-1 and J is TRBJ2-7; D perhaps matches TRBD2 (6 bases). This CDR3 region has 12 residues. V lost 4 bases and J lost 6, with 10 bases in between. Germline V lookup: CDR1 WNHNN, CDR2 SYGVQD (reference sequence). CDR3: CASSGSSVEQYF. The DNA of the CDR3 is TGCGCCAGCAGTGGATCTAGCGTCGAGCAGTACTTC.

V gene TRBV19 combines with J gene TRBJ2-3; 8 positions match TRBD2. The CDR3 contains 15 residues. In germline, CDR1 is LNHDA, CDR2 SQIVND (reference sequence). J was trimmed by 1 base and V by 5 bases; bases with no gene match: 5. CDR3 DNA: TGTGCCAGTAGTGCCCTGACTAGCGGCACAGATACGCAGTATTTT. Residues: CASSALTSGTDTQYF.

The chain uses TRBV3-1 (or the pseudogene TRBV3-2) and TRBJ2-7; 7 bases align to TRBD2. The germline V gene has CDR1 LGHDT and CDR2 YNNKEL (reference sequence). J gave up 3 bases and V 3 bases, and 8 bases lay outside the gene matches. The CDR3 contains 15 residues. The CDR3 reads CASSHRAGSGYEQYF. DNA of the CDR3: TGTGCCAGCAGCCATCGAGCGGGATCCGGCTACGAGCAGTACTTC.

The CDR3 here is CASSQGLGAYGYTF. CDR3 bases: TGCGCCAGCAGCCAAGGCTTGGGGGCTTATGGCTACACCTTC. The chain joins TRBV4-3 to TRBJ1-2, with D perhaps TRBD1 (6 bases). The germline V gene has CDR1 LGHNA and CDR2 YSLEER. CDR3 size: 14 residues. The V and J ends lost 1 base and 5 bases respectively, with 11 bases between them.

The J gene is TRBJ2-5, the V gene TRBV29-1; 8 nucleotides line up with TRBD1. The CDR3 is 11 amino acids. The germline CDR1 and CDR2 sequences are SQVTM and ANQGSEA. Trimming removed 7 bases from V and 5 bases from J; junction bases left unmatched: 3. The CDR3 loop is CSAGGRETQYF. CDR3 nucleotide sequence: TGCAGCGCAGGGGGCCGGGAGACCCAGTACTTC.

The J gene is TRBJ2-1, the V gene TRBV5-1, with 10 bases aligning to TRBD1. Germline CDR1 SGHRS, CDR2 YFSETQ. This CDR3 region has 13 residues. V shed 4 bases, J shed 7 bases, and the junction held 2 bases outside the gene matches. The CDR3 is CASSPDRGNEQFF. CDR3 nucleotides: TGCGCCAGCAGCCCGGACAGGGGGAATGAGCAGTTCTTC.